A selection of T cell receptor beta chains follows, all from one sample in a study of cytomegalovirus exposure and HLA in healthy donors. Here immunoSEQ multiplex PCR was the method, and the copy in TCRdb shows in-frame clones only, minus some. The table lists over 200,000 clones, almost 80% of them singletons. The sample was PBMCs. These receptors were taken from a male donor in good health and CMV-seronegative. The CDR3 runs from the conserved cysteine through the conserved F or W. Rows give clone size only sometimes, using once, few, many, or a class for an expanded clone.

CASSVQGVGSAKNIQYF	-	TRBV10-1	TRBJ2-4
CASSLATTRVRGANVLTF	-	TRBV5-1	TRBJ2-6
CASSLDGSGGPDTF	-	TRBV5-1	TRBJ1-2
CASSPTGTGHHEQYF	once	TRBV5-6	-
CASSEFSGGRSEQYF	-	TRBV25-1	TRBJ2-7
CASSLQDGGYGYTF	-	TRBV6-5	TRBJ1-2
CASRGPLGEAFF	few	TRBV27	TRBJ1-1
CASSMDRPNTGELFF	-	TRBV19	TRBJ2-2
CSSLIGGYETQYF	-	TRBV29-1	TRBJ2-5
CASSLSGWETQYF	-	TRBV7-2	TRBJ2-5
CASSAAGGTGANVLTF	-	TRBV27	TRBJ2-6
CASGGTSGSPPSSYNEQFF	-	TRBV27	TRBJ2-1
CASSPILPGQGGSGELFF	-	TRBV19	TRBJ2-2
CASSLDGTSDYEQYF	-	TRBV5-4	TRBJ2-7
CASTLTTFLLAKNIQYF	once	TRBV21-1	TRBJ2-4
CASSQRWQATDTQYF	-	TRBV4-1	TRBJ2-3
CASSLGQGADEQYF	-	TRBV11-3	TRBJ2-7
CASSLGGLQLGAGELFF	-	TRBV5-1	TRBJ2-2
CASSPGQGGTGELFF	-	TRBV18	TRBJ2-2
CASSLGTGGVTDTQYF	-	TRBV27	TRBJ2-3
CASSQATRGYPEAFF	-	TRBV4-1	TRBJ1-1
CASSETRQYEKLFF	-	TRBV6-5	TRBJ1-4
CATTGDRGTDTQYF	-	TRBV2	TRBJ2-3
CASSLGLAGPSYNEQFF	-	TRBV5-1	TRBJ2-1
CASSHIRGGDEQYF	-	TRBV4-1	TRBJ2-7
CASRLTDEAFF	once	TRBV19	TRBJ1-1
CASSQGGSGKAYEQYF	-	TRBV5-1	TRBJ2-7
CASSLDRQGGPGNTIYF	-	TRBV5-1	TRBJ1-3
CASSADREETQYF	-	TRBV5-4	TRBJ2-5
CASSRSEREYF	-	TRBV28	TRBJ2-5
CASSSRTGDWREQFF	-	TRBV5-1	TRBJ2-1
CASRERTAATSGANVLTF	-	TRBV6-1	TRBJ2-6
CASSFVGRGNTEAFF	-	TRBV7-9	TRBJ1-1
CASSQPPSGRYEQFF	-	TRBV4-1	TRBJ2-1
CASSPSRGPNTGELFF	-	TRBV18	TRBJ2-2
CASSPSLAGSSYNEQFF	-	TRBV7-3	TRBJ2-1
CASSSLAGRTGELFF	-	TRBV6-1	TRBJ2-2
CASSVDWIPYNEQFF	-	TRBV11-2	TRBJ2-1
CASSFRSSNQPQHF	-	TRBV28	TRBJ1-5
CASSFTSGGSYEQYF	-	TRBV6-5	TRBJ2-7
CASSLVGSTEAFF	few	TRBV7-9	TRBJ1-1
CASSLGQGVPLHF	-	TRBV7-9	TRBJ1-6
CASSLGTRGIYEQYF	few	TRBV19	TRBJ2-7
CASSRNRGAADTQYF	once	TRBV11-1	TRBJ2-3
CASSAPGQSETQYF	-	TRBV7-2	TRBJ2-5
CSVDDRAELFF	once	TRBV29-1	TRBJ2-2
CASSTPRQGANTGELFF	-	TRBV9	TRBJ2-2
CASSWRTGSGELFF	-	TRBV27	TRBJ2-2